A selection of T cell receptor beta chains follows, all from one sample in a study of vaccination effects on CD4 cells after COVID-19. Using immunoSEQ multiplex PCR, the repertoire was profiled, and TCRdb retains in-frame clones only, with some absent. The sample consists of about 41,000 clones, around 77% of them appearing once. No antigen is known for these receptors. The sequencing here drew on CD4+ T cells from PBMCs cultured with HCoV-NL63 spike peptides, taken before COVID-19 vaccination. The source of these receptors is a human donor who received a COVID-19 vaccine. Each CDR3 is given with its conserved first and last residue. D genes are given only for firm matches. Only part of the rows carry a size: once, few, many, or a class if the clone is expanded.

V	size	D	J	CDR3	DNA
TRBV6-5	NA	NA	TRBJ1-4	CASSLQGGGEKLFF	TGTGCCAGCAGCCTACAGGGTGGCGGCGAAAAACTGTTTTTT
TRBV7-2	NA	NA	TRBJ2-1	CASSLGGSYNEQFF	TGTGCCAGCAGCCTCGGGGGATCCTACAATGAGCAGTTCTTC
TRBV5-1	NA	TRBD2	TRBJ2-5	CASSTLGGGRETQYF	TGCGCCAGCAGCACCCTCGGGGGAGGGAGGGAGACCCAGTACTTC
TRBV5-1	NA	TRBD2	TRBJ2-2	CASSRLAGGPTGELFF	TGCGCCAGCAGCAGACTAGCGGGGGGCCCCACCGGGGAGCTGTTTTTT
TRBV10-2	NA	NA	TRBJ1-4	CASSDTGGDEKLFF	TGCGCCAGCAGTGATACGGGGGGAGATGAAAAACTGTTTTTT
TRBV5-1	NA	TRBD1	TRBJ2-5	CASSLGTGTLTETQYF	TGCGCCAGCAGCCTTGGGACAGGGACATTAACAGAGACCCAGTACTTC
TRBV7-8	NA	NA	TRBJ1-1	CASSLTADTEAFF	TGTGCCAGCAGCTTAACGGCGGACACTGAAGCTTTCTTT
TRBV7-8	few	NA	TRBJ2-5	CASTLTGGPRGQETQYF	TGTGCCAGCACCCTGACTGGGGGCCCGAGGGGCCAAGAGACCCAGTACTTC
TRBV5-1	NA	NA	TRBJ2-3	CASSLSAGWTDTQYF	TGCGCCAGCAGCTTGTCGGCGGGGTGGACAGATACGCAGTATTTT
TRBV24-1	few	NA	TRBJ2-2	CATSFRAGELFF	TGTGCCACCAGTTTCCGGGCCGGGGAGCTGTTTTTT
TRBV23-1	NA	NA	TRBJ2-1	CASSQLGPTDNEQFF	TGCGCCAGCAGTCAATTGGGACCGACAGACAATGAGCAGTTCTTC
TRBV4-1	NA	TRBD2	TRBJ2-1	CASSQRGAGVSYNEQFF	TGCGCCAGCAGCCAACGTGGCGCGGGGGTCTCCTACAATGAGCAGTTCTTC
TRBV15	NA	TRBD2	TRBJ2-3	CATSRGIAGVNTDTQYF	TGTGCCACCAGCAGAGGGATAGCGGGGGTGAACACAGATACGCAGTATTTT
TRBV15	NA	NA	TRBJ2-3	CATSRGGVFTDTQYF	TGTGCCACCAGCAGAGGGGGGGTTTTCACAGATACGCAGTATTTT
TRBV7-9	NA	TRBD1	TRBJ2-5	CASSPRTGRSGQETQYF	TGTGCCAGCAGCCCAAGGACAGGGAGGTCGGGGCAAGAGACCCAGTACTTC
TRBV4-1	once	NA	TRBJ2-2	CASSLGRVRDTGELFF	TGCGCCAGCAGTCTAGGACGGGTTCGGGACACCGGGGAGCTGTTTTTT
TRBV7-2	NA	NA	TRBJ1-2	CASSLDRASNYGYTF	TGTGCCAGCAGCTTAGACAGGGCTTCTAACTATGGCTACACCTTC
TRBV28	NA	NA	TRBJ1-2	CASRAGTNYGYTF	TGTGCCAGCAGGGCAGGAACTAACTATGGCTACACCTTC
TRBV11-2	NA	NA	TRBJ1-4	CASSLDRQRLFF	TGTGCCAGCAGCTTAGACAGGCAGCGGCTGTTTTTT
TRBV7-3	NA	TRBD2	TRBJ2-1	CASSAQTSGYNEQFF	TGTGCCAGCAGCGCGCAGACTAGCGGGTACAATGAGCAGTTCTTC
TRBV5-4	few	NA	TRBJ2-6	CASSQEAGANVLTF	TGTGCCAGCAGCCAGGAAGCTGGGGCCAACGTCCTGACTTTC
TRBV5-6	NA	NA	TRBJ1-6	CASSSSLTGASYNSPLHF	TGTGCCAGCAGCTCTTCATTGACGGGGGCTTCCTATAATTCACCCCTCCACTTT
TRBV6-1	NA	NA	TRBJ1-6	CASSDLRQSPLHF	TGTGCCAGCAGTGATTTACGACAATCACCCCTCCACTTT
TRBV11-3	few	NA	TRBJ1-1	CASSFGGDTEAFF	TGTGCCAGCAGCTTCGGGGGAGACACTGAAGCTTTCTTT
TRBV28	NA	TRBD1	TRBJ2-6	CASRASGQAVIANVLTF	TGTGCCAGCAGGGCCTCGGGACAGGCAGTAATTGCCAACGTCCTGACTTTC
TRBV30	few	TRBD2	TRBJ2-1	CAWRPSGNEQFF	TGTGCCTGGAGACCTAGCGGCAATGAGCAGTTCTTC
TRBV3-1/TRBV3-2	NA	NA	TRBJ2-5	CASSRRRSSQETQYF	TGTGCCAGCAGCCGTCGTAGGAGTTCCCAAGAGACCCAGTACTTC
TRBV11-2	NA	NA	TRBJ2-2	CASSLVREGTGELFF	TGTGCCAGCAGCTTAGTCAGGGAAGGCACCGGGGAGCTGTTTTTT
TRBV7-2	NA	TRBD1	TRBJ1-5	CASSPGQGSIQPQHF	TGTGCCAGCAGTCCTGGACAGGGCTCTATTCAGCCCCAGCATTTT
TRBV19	NA	TRBD2	TRBJ2-2	CASSTLRTSGGARTGELFF	TGTGCCAGTAGTACCCTTAGGACTAGCGGGGGGGCGCGCACCGGGGAGCTGTTTTTT
TRBV6-5	NA	TRBD1	TRBJ1-2	CASSRTGGYGYTF	TGTGCCAGCAGCCGGACAGGGGGCTATGGCTACACCTTC
TRBV5-1	NA	NA	TRBJ1-4	CASSLGRGEKLFF	TGCGCCAGCAGCTTGGGTCGGGGTGAAAAACTGTTTTTT
TRBV5-1	few	NA	TRBJ1-2	CASSSGPLYGYTF	TGCGCCAGCAGCTCGGGACCACTCTATGGCTACACCTTC
TRBV2	NA	NA	TRBJ1-6	CASSEMGLINSPLHF	TGTGCCAGCAGTGAGATGGGACTGATTAATTCACCCCTCCACTTT
TRBV7-2	NA	NA	TRBJ1-1	CASSLGSPRGGRTEAFF	TGTGCCAGCAGCTTAGGGTCCCCCAGGGGAGGGCGGACTGAAGCTTTCTTT
TRBV10-3	NA	NA	TRBJ1-6	CAISEVSGTRKKNSPLHF	TGTGCCATCAGTGAGGTTTCCGGGACAAGAAAAAAAAATTCACCCCTCCACTTT
TRBV9	NA	NA	TRBJ1-3	CASSVAQAVSGNTIYF	TGTGCCAGCAGCGTAGCTCAAGCCGTCTCTGGAAACACCATATATTTT
TRBV19	NA	TRBD2	TRBJ2-1	CASSMWASGGVEQFF	TGTGCCAGTAGTATGTGGGCTAGCGGGGGGGTGGAGCAGTTCTTC
TRBV2	NA	TRBD2	TRBJ2-5	CASSEDSGGAGETQYF	TGTGCCAGCAGTGAGGACAGCGGGGGGGCAGGAGAGACCCAGTACTTC
TRBV6-2/TRBV6-3	NA	TRBD2	TRBJ2-3	CASSSGGAGADTQYF	TGTGCCAGCAGTAGCGGGGGGGCAGGCGCAGATACGCAGTATTTT
TRBV27	NA	NA	TRBJ2-5	CASRTRQETQYF	TGTGCCAGCCGGACACGGCAAGAGACCCAGTACTTC
TRBV25-1	few	TRBD1	TRBJ2-2	CASRPGQGNTGELFF	TGTGCCAGCAGGCCGGGACAGGGGAACACCGGGGAGCTGTTTTTT
TRBV18	NA	NA	TRBJ2-2	CASSPQGAGELFF	TGTGCCAGCTCACCACAGGGGGCCGGGGAGCTGTTTTTT
TRBV11-2	NA	NA	TRBJ1-1	CASSLVGFEAFF	TGTGCCAGCAGCTTAGTAGGGTTTGAAGCTTTCTTT
TRBV5-1	few	NA	TRBJ2-2	CASSLGQTNTGELFF	TGCGCCAGCAGCTTGGGACAGACGAACACCGGGGAGCTGTTTTTT